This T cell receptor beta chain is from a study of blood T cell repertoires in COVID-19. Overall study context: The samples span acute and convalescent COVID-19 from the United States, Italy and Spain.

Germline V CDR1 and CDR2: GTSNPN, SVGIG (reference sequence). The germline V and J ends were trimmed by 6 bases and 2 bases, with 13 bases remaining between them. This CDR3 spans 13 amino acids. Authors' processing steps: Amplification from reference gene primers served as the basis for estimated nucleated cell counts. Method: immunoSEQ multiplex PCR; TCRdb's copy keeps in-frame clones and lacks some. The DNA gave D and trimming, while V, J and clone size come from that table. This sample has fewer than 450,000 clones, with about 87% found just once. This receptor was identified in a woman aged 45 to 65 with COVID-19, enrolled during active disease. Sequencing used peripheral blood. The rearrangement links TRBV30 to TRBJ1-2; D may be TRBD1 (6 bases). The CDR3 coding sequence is TGTGCCTGTTACAGGGATACCAACTATGGCTACACCTTC. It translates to CACYRDTNYGYTF.